The rows below give T cell receptor beta chains drawn from one sample of a study of blood T cell repertoires in COVID-19. Profiling relied on immunoSEQ multiplex PCR, and the TCRdb table lists in-frame clones only, not all of them. Of hundreds of thousands of clones in the sample, roughly nine tenths are singletons; the top ten hold around 1.1%. The specimen was PBMCs or T cells enriched from blood (not recorded which). These TCRs come from a man younger than 40 who had recovered from COVID-19. Both conserved end residues are part of each CDR3. The D gene is left open where the match is weak. Clone size is not always given. Where it is, it says once, few, many or a class for expanded clones.

J | size | V | D | CDR3 | DNA
TRBJ1-1 | - | TRBV27 | - | CASSPGGIREAFF | TGTGCCAGCAGTCCAGGTGGTATAAGAGAAGCTTTCTTT
TRBJ1-4 | few | TRBV7-8 | - | CASSLVGFRLTGEKLFF | TGTGCCAGCAGCTTAGTTGGTTTCCGCCTTACGGGTGAAAAACTGTTTTTT
TRBJ1-1 | - | TRBV11-2 | - | CASSFGTMNTEAFF | TGTGCCAGCAGCTTCGGGACAATGAACACTGAAGCTTTCTTT
TRBJ2-7 | - | TRBV2 | TRBD1 | CASRGYRGLPEQYF | TGTGCCAGCAGGGGGTACAGGGGGCTTCCCGAGCAGTACTTC
TRBJ2-3 | - | TRBV28 | TRBD2 | CASNPLGAGVTDTQYF | TGTGCCAGCAATCCCCTAGGGGCGGGAGTCACAGATACGCAGTATTTT
TRBJ1-5 | - | TRBV5-8 | - | CASTNDLGQPQHF | TGTGCCAGCACCAATGACCTGGGCCAGCCCCAGCATTTT
TRBJ1-6 | - | TRBV28 | - | CASSFRQVNSPLHF | TGTGCCAGCAGTTTTAGACAAGTTAATTCACCCCTCCACTTT
TRBJ1-1 | - | TRBV28 | - | CASSSAGLNTEAFF | TGTGCCAGCAGTTCGGCAGGCCTGAACACTGAAGCTTTCTTT
TRBJ1-6 | - | TRBV7-9 | - | CASSLGVTYPNSPLHF | TGTGCCAGCAGCTTAGGTGTGACATATCCAAATTCACCCCTCCACTTT
TRBJ2-1 | - | TRBV24-1 | - | CATSDPDKQFF | TGTGCCACCAGTGACCCGGACAAGCAGTTCTTC
TRBJ1-1 | - | TRBV28 | TRBD1 | CASSFVTGADTEAFF | TGTGCCAGCAGCTTTGTAACAGGGGCGGACACTGAAGCTTTCTTT
TRBJ1-2 | - | TRBV2 | - | CASTRSGGRGYGYTF | TGTGCCAGCACGAGGTCCGGGGGGCGCGGTTATGGCTACACCTTC
TRBJ1-1 | - | TRBV12-3/TRBV12-4 | - | CASSLIRNTEAFF | TGTGCCAGCAGTTTAATTAGGAACACTGAAGCTTTCTTT
TRBJ2-1 | - | TRBV27 | - | CASSFTGYNEQFF | TGTGCCAGCAGTTTTACAGGGTATAATGAGCAGTTCTTC
TRBJ2-1 | - | TRBV24-1 | - | CATSDLKRPSYNEQFF | TGTGCCACCAGTGATTTGAAGCGGCCCTCCTACAATGAGCAGTTCTTC
TRBJ2-1 | - | TRBV5-4 | TRBD2 | CASSPGLATYNEQFF | TGTGCCAGCAGCCCGGGACTAGCGACCTACAATGAGCAGTTCTTC